Shown below are 29 T cell receptor beta chains from a single sample sequenced in a study of OX40 agonist ivuxolimab in advanced cancers. Sequencing was performed with immunoSEQ multiplex PCR; in TCRdb, only in-frame clones are kept and a portion is missing. The data show tens of thousands of clones, with about 93% seen just once and less than 20% held by the top ten. The sample here was CD4+ or CD8+ T cells sorted from blood, taken in a trial of the OX40 agonist ivuxolimab. Receptor source: an adult with an advanced solid tumor such as melanoma, head and neck, liver or kidney cancer.

The table lists this clone with a few counts. CDR3 in amino acids: CASSLYSGDTKNTEAFF. The CDR3 DNA is TGTGCCAGCAGCTTATATTCCGGAGACACAAAGAACACTGAAGCTTTCTTT. This sequence joins TRBV7-9 and TRBJ1-1, with unresolved D. Germline V gene lookup returns CDR1 SEHNR and CDR2 FQNEAQ (reference sequence). This CDR3 contains 17 residues. Trimming cost V 2 bases and J 1 base, with 17 bases left between them.

This rearrangement joins TRBV9 to TRBJ2-7, with 10 bases lining up with TRBD1. Germline V CDR1 and CDR2: SGDLS, YYNGEE. V gave up 4 bases and J gave up 2 bases; unmatched junction bases: 12. This CDR3 has 17 residues. The CDR3 DNA is TGTGCCAGCAGCCACGGACAGGGGGTAGTCGGGACCTACGAGCAGTACTTC. Its protein is CASSHGQGVVGTYEQYF.

The genes are TRBV5-1 and TRBJ1-3; D is perhaps TRBD1 (5 bases). This CDR3 is built from 17 residues. The germline V and J ends were trimmed by 3 bases and 4 bases, with 20 bases remaining between them. The germline V gene encodes CDR1 SGHRS and CDR2 YFSETQ. The CDR3 here is CASSSNPADSGGNTIYF. The CDR3 DNA follows: TGCGCCAGCAGCTCGAACCCGGCCGATTCAGGGGGAAACACCATATATTTT.

V gene TRBV9 combines with J gene TRBJ2-1, with TRBD2 matching over 8 bases. Germline-derived CDR1 and CDR2 are SGDLS and YYNGEE. The CDR3 length is 14 residues. The V and J ends lost 2 bases and 5 bases, in that order; junction bases with no gene match: 3. The CDR3 DNA sequence: TGTGCCAGCAGCGTTGGGCGGGAGGACAATGAGCAGTTCTTC. Translating gives CASSVGREDNEQFF.

The chain couples TRBV27 to TRBJ2-1; TRBD1 is a possible D gene (5 bases). Germline assignment: CDR1 MNHEY and CDR2 SMNVEV (reference sequence). V was pared by 6 bases and J by 7 bases, with 10 bases between. This CDR3 is built from 12 residues. CDR3 region: CASSPQGNEQFF. The CDR3 nucleotides are TGTGCCAGCAGCCCCCAGGGTAATGAGCAGTTCTTC.

V and J are TRBV7-9 and TRBJ2-1; D is undetermined. In germline, CDR1 is SEHNR, CDR2 FQNEAQ (reference sequence). The germline V and J ends were trimmed by 4 bases and 3 bases, with 7 bases remaining between them. The length of the CDR3 is 13 residues. CDR3 protein: CASSSPVYNEQFF. The CDR3 DNA follows: TGTGCCAGCAGCTCCCCCGTCTACAATGAGCAGTTCTTC. Variable domain in full (rest from reference TRBV7-9 and TRBJ2-1): DTGVSQNPRHKITKRGQNVTFRCDPISEHNRLYWYRQTLGQGPEFLTYFQNEAQLEKSRLLSDRFSAERPKGSFSTLEIQRTEQGDSAMYLCASSSPVYNEQFFGPGTRLTVL.

V usage is TRBV11-2 and J usage is TRBJ2-5; 10 positions match TRBD1. Germline V gives CDR1 SGHAT, CDR2 FQNNGV. Trimming took 5 bases from V and 4 from J; bases not matched to a gene: 10. CDR3 length: 16 amino acids. CDR3 bases: TGTGCCAGCAGCCGAGGACAGGGGGACGATCGAGAGACCCAGTACTTC. Its translation: CASSRGQGDDRETQYF.

The chain joins TRBV4-3 to TRBJ1-3; D unresolved. Germline V gives CDR1 LGHNA, CDR2 YSLEER. The CDR3 is 17 residues long. The germline V and J ends were trimmed by 4 bases and 2 bases, with 18 bases remaining between them. The CDR3 is CASSPHPGSLPGNTIYF. The CDR3 nucleotides are TGCGCCAGCAGCCCTCACCCTGGCAGCTTACCTGGAAACACCATATATTTT.

The chain has TRBV6-1 and TRBJ1-3, with D perhaps TRBD1 (6 bases). V gave up 7 bases and J gave up 8 bases, with 12 bases separating them. The CDR3 extends over 12 amino acids. Germline lookup yields CDR1 MNHNS and CDR2 SASEGT. The CDR3 sequence is CASKQDSHTIYF. The DNA for the CDR3 is TGTGCCAGCAAACAGGACAGCCACACCATATATTTT.

The chain uses TRBV19 and TRBJ1-1; no reliable D call. The V gene lost 2 bases and the J gene lost 0 bases, with 4 bases spanning the gap. Germline lookup yields CDR1 LNHDA and CDR2 SQIVND (reference sequence). CDR3 length: 13 amino acids. CDR3 nucleotide sequence: TGTGCCAGTAGTATAAGGGTGAACACTGAAGCTTTCTTT. It encodes CASSIRVNTEAFF. The complete variable domain, with remaining parts taken from reference TRBV19 and TRBJ1-1, reads DGGITQSPKYLFRKEGQNVTLSCEQNLNHDAMYWYRQDPGQGLRLIYYSQIVNDFQKGDIAEGYSVSREKKESFPLTVTSAQKNPTAFYLCASSIRVNTEAFFGQGTRLTVV.

This chain connects TRBV27 to TRBJ1-5; no clear D gene. In germline, CDR1 is MNHEY, CDR2 SMNVEV (reference sequence). With 0 bases removed from V and 5 bases from J, the gap between germline ends came to 8 bases. The CDR3 extends over 14 amino acids. The CDR3 sequence is CASSLSGPDQPQHF. The CDR3 nucleotides read TGTGCCAGCAGTTTATCGGGTCCCGATCAGCCCCAGCATTTT.

This chain joins TRBV25-1 and TRBJ1-5; a weak D match, TRBD1 (5 bases). V lost 2 bases to trimming and J lost 2 bases, with 10 bases between them. This CDR3 contains 15 residues. Germline values: CDR1 MGHDK, CDR2 SYGVNS. The DNA for the CDR3 is TGTGCCAGCAGTGAAGGGGGGGGTGGCAATCAGCCCCAGCATTTT. It yields the protein CASSEGGGGNQPQHF.

The chain carries TRBV13 and TRBJ2-2; unclear D gene. V gave up 0 bases and J gave up 5 bases, with 4 bases separating them. Germline CDR1 PRHDT, CDR2 FYEKMQ (reference sequence). The CDR3 covers 13 residues. CDR3 in DNA: TGTGCCAGCAGCTTAGGCGGAACCGGGGAGCTGTTTTTT. Protein product: CASSLGGTGELFF.

This sequence joins TRBV7-6 and TRBJ1-1, with D possibly being TRBD1 (6 bases). The CDR3 is 14 amino acids. From germline, CDR1 is SGHVS and CDR2 FNYEAQ. V gave up 5 bases and J gave up 1 base, with 11 bases separating them. CDR3 loop: CASSPDSPNTEAFF. The CDR3 nucleotides are TGTGCCAGCAGCCCGGACAGCCCGAACACTGAAGCTTTCTTT.

The chain combines TRBV10-1 with TRBJ1-1, with unresolved D. The CDR3 is made up of 13 amino acids. Trimming took 4 bases from V and 7 from J, leaving 13 bases between them. Germline CDR1 WNHNN, CDR2 SYGVQD (reference sequence). The DNA for the CDR3 is TGCGCCAGCAGTGTGGAGACGGGGTTTGAAGCTTTCTTT. Protein: CASSVETGFEAFF.

V usage is TRBV7-9 and J usage is TRBJ2-7; 7 nucleotides line up with TRBD1. This CDR3 contains 15 residues. Germline lookup yields CDR1 SEHNR and CDR2 FQNEAQ (reference sequence). The V and J ends lost 5 bases and 3 bases, in that order; junction bases with no gene match: 10. Here the CDR3 DNA reads TGTGCCAGCAGCCCAAGGGGGCGGGCTTACTACGAGCAGTACTTC. Its protein product is CASSPRGRAYYEQYF.

The chain joins TRBV6-1 to TRBJ2-1; 10 nucleotides match TRBD1. Germline assignment: CDR1 MNHNS and CDR2 SASEGT. The CDR3 consists of 14 residues. Germline trimming cut 6 bases from V and 5 bases from J; bases unmatched to any gene: 4. CDR3: CASRGTGENNEQFF. DNA of the CDR3: TGTGCCAGCAGGGGGACAGGGGAAAACAATGAGCAGTTCTTC.

The chain employs TRBV7-9 and TRBJ2-1; 7 nucleotides match TRBD2. In germline, CDR1 is SEHNR, CDR2 FQNEAQ (reference sequence). The CDR3 contains 11 residues. CDR3 coding DNA: TGTGGGGCTAGCGGAAACAATGAGCAGTTCTTC. Translating gives CGASGNNEQFF.

V usage is TRBV5-1 and J usage is TRBJ1-1; no definite D call. V was trimmed by 7 bases and J by 5 bases, leaving 18 bases between them. This CDR3 contains 14 residues. The germline gives CDR1 SGHRS, CDR2 YFSETQ. DNA for the CDR3: TGCGCCAGCCTCGGGGAGGGCCGGCGAACTGAAGCTTTCTTT. This translates into CASLGEGRRTEAFF.

This sequence joins TRBV19 and TRBJ1-1; D possibly corresponds to TRBD1 (6 bases). Trimming left V 3 bases short and J 5 bases short, with 16 bases between. Germline lookup yields CDR1 LNHDA and CDR2 SQIVND (reference sequence). This CDR3 contains 15 residues. The CDR3 DNA is TGTGCCAGTAGTATCCTATCAGGGGATCAAACTGAAGCTTTCTTT. Protein: CASSILSGDQTEAFF.

The chain joins TRBV27 to TRBJ2-7, with D perhaps matching TRBD1 (5 bases). Germline CDR1 MNHEY, CDR2 SMNVEV (reference sequence). Deletions cut 4 bases from V and 5 bases from J, with 18 bases between. CDR3 length: 15 amino acids. Here the CDR3 reads CASSSLPGPRDEQYF. In DNA, the CDR3 is TGTGCCAGCAGTTCATTACCGGGCCCCAGGGACGAGCAGTACTTC.

This chain connects TRBV7-9 to TRBJ1-4; D is uncertain. CDR1 and CDR2 (germline): SEHNR, FQNEAQ (reference sequence). Trimming shortened V by 5 bases and J by 8 bases, and 9 bases separated the two germline ends. The CDR3 contains 12 residues. The CDR3, as DNA: TGTGCCAGCAGCCCAGCGGGAGAAAAACTGTTTTTT. It encodes CASSPAGEKLFF.

J is TRBJ2-7 and V is TRBV19, with TRBD2 matching 9 bases. The germline gives CDR1 LNHDA, CDR2 SQIVND (reference sequence). Germline trimming cut 3 bases from V and 6 bases from J; bases unmatched to any gene: 6. The CDR3 is 14 amino acids. Here the CDR3 DNA reads TGTGCCAGTAGTATCAGGCTAGCGGGACTCGAGCAGTACTTC. Encoded protein: CASSIRLAGLEQYF. The full variable domain, its missing parts supplied by reference TRBV19 and TRBJ2-7, is DGGITQSPKYLFRKEGQNVTLSCEQNLNHDAMYWYRQDPGQGLRLIYYSQIVNDFQKGDIAEGYSVSREKKESFPLTVTSAQKNPTAFYLCASSIRLAGLEQYFGPGTRLTVT.

The genes are TRBV9 and TRBJ2-3; D not certain. The CDR3 is made up of 13 amino acids. The germline V gene encodes CDR1 SGDLS and CDR2 YYNGEE. Trimming stripped 4 bases from V and 4 bases from J, with 10 bases between. The CDR3 spells CASSTEWADTQYF. CDR3 nucleotide sequence: TGTGCCAGCAGCACCGAGTGGGCAGATACGCAGTATTTT. The whole variable domain, filled in from reference TRBV9 and TRBJ2-3, reads DSGVTQTPKHLITATGQRVTLRCSPRSGDLSVYWYQQSLDQGLQFLIQYYNGEERAKGNILERFSAQQFPDLHSELNLSSLELGDSALYFCASSTEWADTQYFGPGTRLTVL.

The gene calls are TRBV7-8 and TRBJ2-7; 7 positions agree with TRBD1. The J segment lost 1 base and the V segment lost 4 bases, leaving 1 base of the junction unmatched. Germline V gene lookup returns CDR1 SGHVS and CDR2 FQNEAQ. The CDR3 spans 13 residues. Here the CDR3 reads CASSWGQSYEQYF. Here the CDR3 DNA reads TGTGCCAGCAGCTGGGGACAGTCCTACGAGCAGTACTTC.

This clone occurred a few times. V and J are TRBV6-5 and TRBJ2-7; D perhaps matches TRBD2 (6 bases). This CDR3 spans 12 amino acids. CDR1 MNHEY and CDR2 SVGAGI come from the germline V gene. Trimming shortened V by 6 bases and J by 7 bases, and 13 bases separated the two germline ends. Here the CDR3 reads CASSHGAGEQYF. The CDR3 nucleotides read TGTGCCAGCAGCCACGGGGCGGGGGAGCAGTACTTC.

The chain recombines TRBV28 with TRBJ2-5; tentative D call: TRBD1 (5 bases). Trimming removed 5 bases at V and 11 bases at J, with 33 bases between. The CDR3 consists of 18 residues. The germline CDR1 and CDR2 sequences are MDHEN and SYDVKM. The CDR3 spells CASSPLASISRALEEQYF. Written as DNA, the CDR3 is TGTGCCAGCAGTCCGCTGGCTTCCATCTCCAGGGCGCTCGAAGAGCAGTACTTC.

The chain carries TRBV7-9 and TRBJ1-1, with 8 positions matching TRBD1. The junction had 8 bases not matched to a gene; V was cut back by 4 bases and J by 4 bases. Germline V gene sequence: CDR1 SEHNR, CDR2 FQNEAQ (reference sequence). The CDR3 consists of 15 residues. The CDR3 is CASSSYPDRGTEAFF. The CDR3 DNA reads as TGTGCCAGCAGCTCGTACCCCGACAGGGGCACTGAAGCTTTCTTT.

This clone was seen a handful of times. The chain is built from TRBV25-1 and TRBJ1-5; 9 bases fit TRBD1. Germline values: CDR1 MGHDK, CDR2 SYGVNS. With V trimmed by 7 bases and J by 3 bases, 4 bases remained unmatched. This CDR3 has 14 amino acids. The CDR3 nucleotides read TGTGCCAGCAATGGACAGGGGACCAATCAGCCCCAGCATTTT. Its protein product is CASNGQGTNQPQHF.